The rows below give T cell receptor beta chains drawn from one sample of a study of technical replicates of blood from several donors. Sequencing was performed with immunoSEQ multiplex PCR; in TCRdb, only in-frame clones are kept and a portion is missing. Of fewer than 95,000 clones in the sample, 90% to 95% were seen once. Input material: T cells isolated from PBMCs. All receptors come from a human donor in good health. Both conserved end residues are part of each CDR3. A D gene is named only where the DNA matches it firmly. Part of the rows lack a size; the others show once, few, many or a class for expanded clones.

clone size,V gene,D gene,J gene,CDR3 protein,CDR3 DNA
.,TRBV19,TRBD1,TRBJ2-7,CASSIGDSTQSQYF,TGTGCCAGTAGTATCGGGGACAGCACCCAAAGCCAGTACTTC
.,TRBV7-3,TRBD1,TRBJ2-3,CASSSGTGPTDTQYF,TGTGCCAGCAGCTCCGGGACAGGTCCCACAGATACGCAGTATTTT
.,TRBV14,.,TRBJ1-4,CASSHGPQKLFF,TGTGCCAGCAGTCATGGGCCACAGAAACTGTTTTTT
.,TRBV4-2,TRBD2,TRBJ2-3,CASSLTSGGASDTQYF,TGTGCCAGCAGCCTTACTAGCGGGGGGGCCAGTGATACGCAGTATTTT
.,TRBV15,.,TRBJ2-6,CATSILGQSSGANVLTF,TGTGCCACCAGCATCCTTGGACAGAGCTCTGGGGCCAACGTCCTGACTTTC
.,TRBV5-1,.,TRBJ2-1,CASSSEGGTYNEQFF,TGCGCCAGCAGCTCGGAAGGGGGAACTTACAATGAGCAGTTCTTC
.,TRBV11-3,TRBD1,TRBJ2-7,CATQGQGHYEQYF,TGTGCCACCCAGGGACAGGGACACTACGAGCAGTACTTC
.,TRBV4-2,TRBD2,TRBJ2-5,CASSRESGTIQETQYF,TGTGCCAGCAGCCGAGAATCCGGGACTATACAAGAGACCCAGTACTTC
.,TRBV13,TRBD2,TRBJ2-1,CASSLDSGSYNEQFF,TGTGCCAGCAGCTTAGACAGCGGGAGTTACAATGAGCAGTTCTTC
.,TRBV7-2,.,TRBJ2-7,CASSYRGPGYEQYF,TGTGCCAGCAGCTATCGCGGCCCGGGCTACGAGCAGTACTTC
.,TRBV5-6,.,TRBJ2-5,CASSLAVETQYF,TGTGCCAGCAGCTTGGCGGTGGAGACCCAGTACTTC
few,TRBV10-1,.,TRBJ2-1,CASSESTPSEQFF,TGCGCCAGCAGTGAGTCGACTCCTAGCGAGCAGTTCTTC
.,TRBV6-6,.,TRBJ2-3,CASRRRTDRTDTQYF,TGTGCCAGCAGGCGTCGGACTGATCGGACAGATACGCAGTATTTT
.,TRBV7-8,.,TRBJ1-2,CASSLAGRDTGYTF,TGTGCCAGCAGCTTAGCGGGCAGAGATACTGGCTACACCTTC
.,TRBV27,TRBD1,TRBJ2-1,CASSVLLGTGPYNEQFF,TGTGCCAGCAGTGTCCTTTTGGGGACAGGACCTTACAATGAGCAGTTCTTC
.,TRBV5-5,.,TRBJ2-5,CASSSRLYQETQYF,TGTGCCAGCAGCTCCAGACTATACCAAGAGACCCAGTACTTC
.,TRBV6-1,.,TRBJ1-1,CASSKQGRAFF,TGTGCCAGCAGTAAACAGGGACGGGCTTTCTTT
.,TRBV7-6,.,TRBJ2-7,CASSGLRGAGYEQYF,TGTGCCAGCAGCGGTTTACGGGGGGCGGGATACGAGCAGTACTTC
.,TRBV15,.,TRBJ1-6,CATQTGRDSPLHF,TGTGCCACCCAGACAGGCCGTGATTCACCCCTCCACTTT
once,TRBV13,TRBD1,TRBJ1-2,CASIGPGQEVSYTF,TGTGCCAGCATCGGACCGGGACAGGAGGTGAGCTACACCTTC
.,TRBV4-1,TRBD1,TRBJ2-2,CASSLPQGARSTGELFF,TGCGCCAGCAGCCTACCACAGGGGGCGCGGAGCACCGGGGAGCTGTTTTTT
.,TRBV29-1,TRBD2,TRBJ2-3,CSVEDRLTSGRGDTQYF,TGCAGCGTTGAAGATCGCTTAACTAGCGGGAGGGGGGATACGCAGTATTTT
.,TRBV4-1,.,TRBJ2-7,CASSLLVSSYEQYF,TGCGCCAGCAGTCTTTTGGTCAGCTCCTACGAGCAGTACTTC
.,TRBV5-1,TRBD1,TRBJ1-2,CASSNDGTVYGYTF,TGCGCCAGCAGTAATGACGGGACAGTCTATGGCTACACCTTC
.,TRBV28,TRBD2,TRBJ2-3,CASSSDWAGVGVGTDTQYF,TGTGCCAGCAGTTCAGATTGGGCGGGAGTGGGCGTTGGGACAGATACGCAGTATTTT
once,TRBV5-6,.,TRBJ2-3,CASSPRSRGDTQYF,TGTGCCAGCAGCCCACGATCCAGGGGAGATACGCAGTATTTT
.,TRBV10-3,.,TRBJ2-3,CAIKQLEQTDTQYF,TGTGCCATCAAGCAACTAGAGCAGACAGATACGCAGTATTTT